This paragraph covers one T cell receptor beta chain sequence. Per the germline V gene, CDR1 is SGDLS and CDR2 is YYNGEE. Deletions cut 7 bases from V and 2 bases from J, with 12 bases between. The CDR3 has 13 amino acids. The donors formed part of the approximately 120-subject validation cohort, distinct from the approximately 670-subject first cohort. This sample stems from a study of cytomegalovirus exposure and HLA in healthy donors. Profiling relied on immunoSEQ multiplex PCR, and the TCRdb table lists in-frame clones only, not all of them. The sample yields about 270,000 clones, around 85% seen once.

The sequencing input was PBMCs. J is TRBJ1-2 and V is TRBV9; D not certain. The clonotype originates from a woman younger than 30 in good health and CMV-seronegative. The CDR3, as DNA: TGTGCCAGCTACGGGGAGGGCAACTATGGCTACACCTTC. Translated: CASYGEGNYGYTF.